This passage covers 21 T cell receptor beta chains from one sample sequenced in a study of metastatic and nonmetastatic thyroid tumors. TCRdb re-called the PCR reads through MiXCR. This sample has tens of thousands of clones, with about a sixth found just once. Patients had received no treatment of any kind before thyroid surgery. Sequencing was carried out using blood. The receptors shown here come from a male donor with papillary thyroid cancer or a benign thyroid nodule (not recorded which). Some clones in this sample may be carry-over from other donors' samples.

Many counts were recorded for this clone. The V and J genes are TRBV5-8 and TRBJ2-7; 8 nucleotides align to TRBD2. Germline loops: CDR1 SGHTS, CDR2 YDEGEE. The CDR3 is 15 residues long. The V and J ends lost 4 bases and 1 base, in that order; junction bases with no gene match: 7. The CDR3 region is CASSNRGGTSYEQYF. The CDR3 DNA reads as TGTGCCAGCAGCAACCGGGGGGGGACATCCTACGAGCAGTACTTC.

This clone was seen more than once but under ten times. The genes are TRBV2 and TRBJ2-7; 7 nucleotides align to TRBD1. The CDR3 loop spans 14 amino acids. Germline assignment: CDR1 SNHLY and CDR2 FYNNEI. Unmatched junction bases numbered 6, after V lost 3 bases and J lost 4 bases. The CDR3 DNA follows: TGTGCCAGCAGTGAGAGGGGGCCATTGTACGAGCAGTACTTC. It translates to CASSERGPLYEQYF.

This clone occurred a few times. One end of the junction varies from germline; a read error may be responsible. The chain employs TRBV10-1 and TRBJ2-7; 8 nucleotides align to TRBD1. Germline values: CDR1 WNHNN, CDR2 SYGVQD (reference sequence). This CDR3 contains 15 residues. The CDR3 DNA follows: TGTGCCAGCCTAGCCCCGACAGGGGCTTCCTACGAGCAGTACTTC. Its translation: CASLAPTGASYEQYF.

This clone showed up many times. The genes are TRBV11-2 and TRBJ2-3; D unresolved. The length of the CDR3 is 15 residues. With 3 bases removed from V and 1 base from J, the gap between germline ends came to 11 bases. The germline V gene encodes CDR1 SGHAT and CDR2 FQNNGV. The CDR3 DNA follows: TGTGCCAGCAGCTTGTGGGCCGGCGGCACAGATACGCAGTATTTT. This translates into CASSLWAGGTDTQYF.

In this sample, this clone turned up once. This sequence joins TRBV9 and TRBJ2-7; no reliable D call. The V gene's germline CDR1 is SGDLS and CDR2 YYNGEE. The V end lost 0 bases, the J end lost 0 bases, and 22 bases lay between the germline ends. The CDR3 has 19 amino acids. The CDR3, as DNA: TGTGCCAGCAGCGTAGCCGGAACCTTGGGCTCTACAAGCTCCTACGAGCAGTACTTC. As protein: CASSVAGTLGSTSSYEQYF.

By sample share, this clone is medium-sized. The rearrangement joins TRBV27 to TRBJ2-1, with D perhaps assigned TRBD1 or TRBD2 (5 bases each). This CDR3 has 14 residues. Looked up from germline, CDR1 is MNHEY and CDR2 is SMNVEV (reference sequence). Trimming removed 7 bases at V and 10 bases at J, with 20 bases between. The CDR3 DNA sequence: TGTGCCAGCAACCCCCTAGCTGGGGCTTTCGAGCAGTTCTTC. It encodes CASNPLAGAFEQFF.

As concerns this clone: At one boundary the junction diverges from the germline segment, which might be a read error. The chain carries TRBV2 and TRBJ2-7, with D possibly called TRBD1 or TRBD2 (5 bases each). CDR3 length: 12 amino acids. Germline CDR1 reads SNHLY; CDR2 reads FYNNEI. CDR3 sequence: CAGSEASWDEYF. In DNA form, the CDR3 reads TGTGCCGGCAGTGAAGCGTCTTGGGACGAGTACTTC.

The table lists this clone with a few counts. The V gene is TRBV6-1, the J gene TRBJ2-1; a weak D match, TRBD2 (6 bases). V was shortened by 4 bases and J by 7 bases, with 17 bases between the two germline ends. The CDR3 is made up of 15 amino acids. Germline-derived CDR1 and CDR2 are MNHNS and SASEGT. Here the CDR3 reads CASSVGGGVRNEQFF. The CDR3 DNA follows: TGTGCCAGCAGTGTGGGGGGTGGAGTAAGAAATGAGCAGTTCTTC.

This clone was found many times. The chain recombines TRBV4-2 with TRBJ1-4; TRBD1 aligns across 8 bases. CDR1 is LGHNA and CDR2 is YNFKEQ in the germline V gene. CDR3 size: 16 residues. The V and J ends lost 2 bases and 7 bases, in that order; junction bases with no gene match: 9. CDR3 region: CASSQQGQALGEKLFF. CDR3 DNA sequence: TGTGCCAGCAGCCAACAGGGACAGGCCCTCGGTGAAAAACTGTTTTTT.

This clone was observed many times. This sequence joins TRBV28 and TRBJ1-2; D possibly corresponds to TRBD1 (5 bases). V shed 5 bases and J shed 3 bases, with 7 bases lying between them. CDR1 and CDR2 (germline): MDHEN, SYDVKM. The CDR3 spans 12 residues. The CDR3 region is CASSGGDYGYTF. The DNA of the CDR3 is TGTGCCAGCAGTGGAGGGGACTATGGCTACACCTTC.

The chain couples TRBV11-1 to TRBJ2-7, with D tentatively TRBD2 (6 bases). There are 21 residues in the CDR3. Trimming removed 0 bases from V and 3 bases from J, with 30 bases in between. In germline, CDR1 is SGHAT, CDR2 FQDESV (reference sequence). This CDR3 is CASSLATTWRGVPPSDYEQYF. CDR3 nucleotide sequence: TGTGCCAGCAGCTTAGCGACTACGTGGCGGGGTGTTCCACCTTCGGACTACGAGCAGTACTTC.

This clone was seen at least ten times. The chain couples TRBV5-5 to TRBJ1-4, with TRBD1 matching 10 bases. The CDR3 consists of 17 residues. Germline loops: CDR1 SGHKS, CDR2 YYEKEE (reference sequence). The trim removed 2 bases at V and 0 bases at J, leaving 4 bases unmatched. The CDR3 DNA reads as TGTGCCAGCAGCTTACGGACAGGGGGTACAACTAATGAAAAACTGTTTTTT. It yields the protein CASSLRTGGTTNEKLFF.

A word on this clone: Other DNA sequences from this sample encode an identical CDR3 as well. The chain uses TRBV5-1 and TRBJ2-7; D may be TRBD2 (5 bases). The CDR3 contains 14 residues. Germline assignment: CDR1 SGHRS and CDR2 YFSETQ. Trimming stripped 0 bases from V and 0 bases from J, with 7 bases between. The CDR3 DNA sequence: TGCGCCAGCAGCTTGGCGGGGAACTCCTACGAGCAGTACTTC. Encoded protein: CASSLAGNSYEQYF.

This clone was picked up many times. The chain carries TRBV15 and TRBJ2-5, with D unclear. The CDR3 has 18 residues. Germline V gene data show CDR1 as LNHNV and CDR2 as YYDKDF (reference sequence). The V end was cut by 4 bases, the J end by 5 bases, with 26 bases between. CDR3 residues: CATSKIRTYSLGDETQYF. Written as DNA, the CDR3 is TGTGCCACCAGCAAAATAAGGACGTACTCTCTTGGGGATGAGACCCAGTACTTC. Full variable domain (outside the CDR3, taken from reference TRBV15 and TRBJ2-5): DAMVIQNPRYQVTQFGKPVTLSCSQTLNHNVMYWYQQKSSQAPKLLFHYYDKDFNNEADTPDNFQSRRPNTSFCFLDIRSPGLGDTAMYLCATSKIRTYSLGDETQYFGPGTRLLVL.

This clone was recorded many times. V usage is TRBV3-1 and J usage is TRBJ2-7; 12 bases line up with TRBD2. CDR1 is LGHDT and CDR2 is YNNKEL in the germline V gene (reference sequence). The CDR3 has 17 amino acids. The V segment lost 1 base and the J segment 0 bases; nucleotides outside the gene matches: 4. The CDR3 reads CASSQVGLAGSSYEQYF. CDR3 nucleotide sequence: TGTGCCAGCAGCCAAGTAGGACTAGCGGGATCCTCCTACGAGCAGTACTTC.

This clone was seen at least ten times. At the DNA level, this CDR3 is encoded by other sequences in the same sample as well. The genes are TRBV19 and TRBJ1-6; 7 bases are shared with TRBD1. Germline CDR1 is LNHDA and CDR2 is SQIVND (reference sequence). The CDR3 spans 16 residues. V was pared by 9 bases and J by 8 bases, with 16 bases of the junction left unmatched. For the CDR3, the DNA is TGTGCCAGCAGTCTAACCCGCCGGGACAGCTATTCACCCCTCCACTTT. As protein: CASSLTRRDSYSPLHF.

Many counts were recorded for this clone. The V gene is TRBV5-4, the J gene TRBJ2-1, with D hard to call. This CDR3 region has 13 residues. Germline V gene lookup returns CDR1 SGHNT and CDR2 YYREEE (reference sequence). V gave up 0 bases and J gave up 5 bases, with 6 bases separating them. The chain's CDR3 is CASSLVVNNEQFF. In DNA form, the CDR3 reads TGTGCCAGCAGCTTGGTCGTCAACAATGAGCAGTTCTTC.

There are many counts of this clone. V is TRBV4-2 and J is TRBJ2-3, with TRBD2 matching over 7 bases. CDR3 length: 17 amino acids. With 0 bases clipped from V and 4 bases from J, the junction kept 10 bases outside the gene matches. From germline, CDR1 is LGHNA and CDR2 YNFKEQ. CDR3 region: CASSQETAGREPDTQYF. DNA for the CDR3: TGTGCCAGCAGCCAAGAGACAGCTGGGCGGGAGCCAGATACGCAGTATTTT.

The chain links TRBV29-1 to TRBJ1-2; D possibly corresponds to TRBD1 (5 bases). Germline V gene data show CDR1 as SQVTM and CDR2 as ANQGSEA. The CDR3 runs 13 residues. Trimming took off 7 bases at V and 0 bases at J, with 12 bases between the two ends. The CDR3 DNA follows: TGCAGCGGCGGAGGGGATGCTAACTATGGCTACACCTTC. Translating gives CSGGGDANYGYTF.

This clone was detected ten times or more. This chain joins TRBV11-2 and TRBJ1-4; 9 nucleotides line up with TRBD1. V lost 5 bases and J lost 0; bases outside the gene matches: 13. This CDR3 region has 19 residues. Germline CDR1 is SGHAT and CDR2 is FQNNGV. This CDR3 reads CASSPRTGDPPPTNEKLFF. The CDR3 bases are TGTGCCAGCAGCCCAAGGACAGGGGACCCCCCGCCAACTAATGAAAAACTGTTTTTT.

This rearrangement joins TRBV30 to TRBJ1-5; D unresolved. Germline assignment: CDR1 GTSNPN and CDR2 SVGIG (reference sequence). The CDR3 spans 13 residues. V dropped 2 bases and J dropped 2 bases, with 7 bases sitting between them. This chain's CDR3 is CAWSLGRNQPQHF. The CDR3 nucleotides are TGTGCCTGGAGTCTCGGCCGCAATCAGCCCCAGCATTTT.